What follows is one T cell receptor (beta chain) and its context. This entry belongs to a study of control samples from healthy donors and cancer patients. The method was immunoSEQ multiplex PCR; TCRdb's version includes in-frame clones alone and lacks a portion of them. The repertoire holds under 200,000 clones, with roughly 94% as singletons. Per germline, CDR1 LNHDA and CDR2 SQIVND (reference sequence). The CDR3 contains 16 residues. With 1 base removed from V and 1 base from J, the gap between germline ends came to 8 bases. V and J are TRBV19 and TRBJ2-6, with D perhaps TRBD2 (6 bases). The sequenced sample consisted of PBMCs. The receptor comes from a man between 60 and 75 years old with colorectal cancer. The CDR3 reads CASSIGDLSGANVLTF. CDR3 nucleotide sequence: TGTGCCAGTAGTATAGGGGACTTATCTGGGGCCAACGTCCTGACTTTC.